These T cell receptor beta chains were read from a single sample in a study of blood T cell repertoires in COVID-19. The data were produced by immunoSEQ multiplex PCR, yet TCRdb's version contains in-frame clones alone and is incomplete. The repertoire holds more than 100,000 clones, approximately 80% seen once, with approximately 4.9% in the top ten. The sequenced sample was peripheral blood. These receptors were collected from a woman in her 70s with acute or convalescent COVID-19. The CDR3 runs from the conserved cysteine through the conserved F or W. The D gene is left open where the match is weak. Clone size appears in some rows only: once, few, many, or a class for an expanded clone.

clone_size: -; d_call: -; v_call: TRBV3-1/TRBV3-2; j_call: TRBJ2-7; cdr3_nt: TGTGCCAGCAGCCTGGGTCGAGCGATAGGCGAGCAGTACTTC; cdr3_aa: CASSLGRAIGEQYF
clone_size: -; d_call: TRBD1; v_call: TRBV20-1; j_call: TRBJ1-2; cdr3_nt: TGCAGTGTAGGACAGGTGGGGGGCTACACCTTC; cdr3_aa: CSVGQVGGYTF
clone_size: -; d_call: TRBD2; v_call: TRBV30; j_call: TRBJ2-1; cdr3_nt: TGTGCCTGGAGCGTCCTAGCGGGCACTTACAATGAGCAGTTCTTC; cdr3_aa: CAWSVLAGTYNEQFF
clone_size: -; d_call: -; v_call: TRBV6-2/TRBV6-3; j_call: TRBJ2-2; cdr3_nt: TGTGCCAGCAGTCTCTTGAACACCGGGGAGCTGTTTTTT; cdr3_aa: CASSLLNTGELFF
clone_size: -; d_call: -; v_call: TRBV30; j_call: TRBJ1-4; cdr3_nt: TGTGCCTGGAGTAGAGGACTTAGTAATGAAAAACTGTTTTTT; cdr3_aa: CAWSRGLSNEKLFF
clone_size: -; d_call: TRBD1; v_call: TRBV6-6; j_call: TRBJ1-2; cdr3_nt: TGTGCCAGCAGCCACTACGGGACAGGGGAGGGCTACACCTTC; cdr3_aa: CASSHYGTGEGYTF
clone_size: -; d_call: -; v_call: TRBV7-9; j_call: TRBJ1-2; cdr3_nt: TGTGCCAGCAGCTTAGAGTACAGGACCTCTAACTATGGCTACACCTTC; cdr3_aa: CASSLEYRTSNYGYTF
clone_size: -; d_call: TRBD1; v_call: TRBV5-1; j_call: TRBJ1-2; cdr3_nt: TGCGCCAGCAGCCCCTCCGAGGGGGCGGGTGGCTACACCTTC; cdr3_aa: CASSPSEGAGGYTF
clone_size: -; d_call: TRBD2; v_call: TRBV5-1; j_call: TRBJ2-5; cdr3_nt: TGCGCCAGCAGCGGGGACGGGACTAGCGAGGAGACCCAGTACTTC; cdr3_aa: CASSGDGTSEETQYF
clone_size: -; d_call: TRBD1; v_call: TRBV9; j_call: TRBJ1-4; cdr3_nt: TGTGCCAGCAGCGGAAATCGACAGGGGGCGAGAGAAAAACTGTTTTTT; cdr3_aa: CASSGNRQGAREKLFF
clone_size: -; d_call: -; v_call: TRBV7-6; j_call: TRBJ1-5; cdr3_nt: TGTGCCAGCAGCTTAGGAGGCGTAAGTAGCAATCAGCCCCAGCATTTT; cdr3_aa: CASSLGGVSSNQPQHF
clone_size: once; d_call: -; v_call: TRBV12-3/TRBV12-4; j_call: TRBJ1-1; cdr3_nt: TGTGCCAGCAGGCCGGGAGGGGGCACTGAAGCTTTCTTT; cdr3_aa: CASRPGGGTEAFF
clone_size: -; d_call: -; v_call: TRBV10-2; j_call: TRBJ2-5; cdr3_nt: TGCGCCAGCGGAGACAGGAACCAAGAGACCCAGTACTTC; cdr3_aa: CASGDRNQETQYF
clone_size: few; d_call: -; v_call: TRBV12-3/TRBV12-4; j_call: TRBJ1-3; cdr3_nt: TGTGCCAGCAGCTATGGTAGAAACACCATATATTTT; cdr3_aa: CASSYGRNTIYF
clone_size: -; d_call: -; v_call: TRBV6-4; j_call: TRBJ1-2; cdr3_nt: TGTGCCAGCAGTGACGGGCAGGGCGGCTATGGCTACACCTTC; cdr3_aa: CASSDGQGGYGYTF
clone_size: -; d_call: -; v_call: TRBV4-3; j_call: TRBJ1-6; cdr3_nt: TGCGCCAGCAGCCAAGACCCCCCGCAGGGTAATAATTCACCCCTCCACTTT; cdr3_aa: CASSQDPPQGNNSPLHF
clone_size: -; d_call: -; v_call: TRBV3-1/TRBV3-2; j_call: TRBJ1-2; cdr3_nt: TGTGCCAGCAGCCAAGGAGGTGGCTACACCTTC; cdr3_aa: CASSQGGGYTF
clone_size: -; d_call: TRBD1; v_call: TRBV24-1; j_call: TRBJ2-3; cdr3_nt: TGTGCCACCAGTCCTCGACAGGGGATAGGCACAGATACGCAGTATTTT; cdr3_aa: CATSPRQGIGTDTQYF
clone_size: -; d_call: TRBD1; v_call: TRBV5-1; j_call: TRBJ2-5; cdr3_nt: TGCGCCAGCAGCAGGGACAGGGAACAAGAGACCCAGTACTTC; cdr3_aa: CASSRDREQETQYF
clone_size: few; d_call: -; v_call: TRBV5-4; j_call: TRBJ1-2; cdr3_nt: TGTGCCAGCAGCTTCAGTGGCAGAGAGGGCTATGGCTACACCTTC; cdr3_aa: CASSFSGREGYGYTF
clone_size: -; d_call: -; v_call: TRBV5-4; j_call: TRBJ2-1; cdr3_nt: TGTGCCAGCAGCTTGGCCGGTGGGGGACTCTACAATGAGCAGTTCTTC; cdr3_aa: CASSLAGGGLYNEQFF
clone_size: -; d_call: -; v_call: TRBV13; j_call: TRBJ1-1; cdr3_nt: TGTGCCAGCAGACAGGACGGGAACACTGAAGCTTTCTTT; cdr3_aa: CASRQDGNTEAFF
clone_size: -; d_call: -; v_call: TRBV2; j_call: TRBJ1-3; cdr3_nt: TGTGCCAGCACACGGGGGAGCCTACTGGAGAACACCATATATTTT; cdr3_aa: CASTRGSLLENTIYF
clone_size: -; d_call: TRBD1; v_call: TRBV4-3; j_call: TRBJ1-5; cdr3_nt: TGCGCCAGCAGCCAAGATGTGGGGACAGGGGGCGGGCAGCCCCAGCATTTT; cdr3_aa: CASSQDVGTGGGQPQHF
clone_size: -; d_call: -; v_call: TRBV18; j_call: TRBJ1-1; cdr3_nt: TGTGCCAGCTCACCACCGCAGGGGACTGAAGCTTTCTTT; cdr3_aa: CASSPPQGTEAFF
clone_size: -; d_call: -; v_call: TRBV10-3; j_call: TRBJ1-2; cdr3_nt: TGTGCCATCAGTGAGGTTAGTTTCTCCGTCTACACCTTC; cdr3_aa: CAISEVSFSVYTF
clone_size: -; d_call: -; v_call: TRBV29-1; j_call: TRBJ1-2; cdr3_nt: TGCAGCGTTGTATCGGCAGGGGATGGCTACACCTTC; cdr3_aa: CSVVSAGDGYTF
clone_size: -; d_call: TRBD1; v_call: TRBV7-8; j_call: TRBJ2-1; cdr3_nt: TGTGCCAGCAGCTGGACAGGGGCTGAGCAGTTCTTC; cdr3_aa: CASSWTGAEQFF
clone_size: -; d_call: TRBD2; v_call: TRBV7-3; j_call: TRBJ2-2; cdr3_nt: TGTGCCAGCAGCTTAAACGGGGGGGTTAACACCGGGGAGCTGTTTTTT; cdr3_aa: CASSLNGGVNTGELFF
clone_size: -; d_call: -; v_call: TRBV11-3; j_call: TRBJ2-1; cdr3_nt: TGTGCCAGCAGCTTAGATACCCGAAGGGGTTACAATGAGCAGTTCTTC; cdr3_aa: CASSLDTRRGYNEQFF
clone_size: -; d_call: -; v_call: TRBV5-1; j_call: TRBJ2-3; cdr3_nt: TGCGCCAGCAGCTTGGGGCCTCCGACAGATACGCAGTATTTT; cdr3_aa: CASSLGPPTDTQYF
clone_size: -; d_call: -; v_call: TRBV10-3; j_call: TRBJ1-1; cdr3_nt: TGTGCCATCCGGGAAGGCACTGAAGCTTTCTTT; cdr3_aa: CAIREGTEAFF
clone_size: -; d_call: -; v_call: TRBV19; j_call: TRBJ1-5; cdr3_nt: TGTGCCAGTAGTCCCCGGGGAGGGGTCTCAAATCAGCCCCAGCATTTT; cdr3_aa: CASSPRGGVSNQPQHF
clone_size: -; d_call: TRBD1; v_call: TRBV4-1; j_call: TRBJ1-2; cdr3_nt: TGCGCCAGCAGCCAGGACAGGGGGCAGGGCTATGGCTACACCTTC; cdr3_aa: CASSQDRGQGYGYTF
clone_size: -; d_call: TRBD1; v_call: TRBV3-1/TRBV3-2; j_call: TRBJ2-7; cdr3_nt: TGTGCCAGCAGCCCGACAACGGACAGGGCGGGATACGAGCAGTACTTC; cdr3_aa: CASSPTTDRAGYEQYF
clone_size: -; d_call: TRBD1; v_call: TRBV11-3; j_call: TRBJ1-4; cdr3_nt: TGTGCCAGCAGCTTAGAGACGACAGGGGCAAATGAAAAACTGTTTTTT; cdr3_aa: CASSLETTGANEKLFF
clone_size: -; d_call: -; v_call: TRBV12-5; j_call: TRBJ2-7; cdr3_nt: TGTGCTAGTGGGGGCTGGGAGCCCTACGAGCAGTACTTC; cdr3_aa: CASGGWEPYEQYF
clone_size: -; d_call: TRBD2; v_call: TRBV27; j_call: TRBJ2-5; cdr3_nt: TGTGCCAGCAGTTTATCGTCTCGTCCGGGGGGGCGGGAGGAGACCCAGTACTTC; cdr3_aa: CASSLSSRPGGREETQYF
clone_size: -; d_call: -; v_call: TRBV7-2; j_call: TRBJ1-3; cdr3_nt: TGTGCCAGCAGCTTAGTGACAGGCTCTGGAAACACCATATATTTT; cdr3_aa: CASSLVTGSGNTIYF
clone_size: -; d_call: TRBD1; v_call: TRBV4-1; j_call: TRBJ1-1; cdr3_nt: TGCGCCAGCAGTAACAGGGGTACTGAAGCTTTCTTT; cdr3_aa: CASSNRGTEAFF
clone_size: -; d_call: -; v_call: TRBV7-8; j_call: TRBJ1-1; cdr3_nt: TGTGCCAGCAGCTCCCGTGGAGTCTCTGAAGCTTTCTTT; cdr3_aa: CASSSRGVSEAFF
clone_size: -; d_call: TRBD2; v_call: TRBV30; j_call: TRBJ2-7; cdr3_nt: TGTGCCTGGAGACGACGGGGGGGTTCCTACGAGCAGTACTTC; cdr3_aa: CAWRRRGGSYEQYF
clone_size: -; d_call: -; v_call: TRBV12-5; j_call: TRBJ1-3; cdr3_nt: TGTGCTAGTGGACAAACCCGTTCTGGAAACACCATATATTTT; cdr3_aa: CASGQTRSGNTIYF
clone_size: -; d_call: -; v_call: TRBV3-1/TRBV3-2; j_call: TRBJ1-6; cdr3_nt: TGTGCCAGCAGCCAAAGTCAGGGGAACGGGCGTTCACCCCTCCACTTT; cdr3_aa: CASSQSQGNGRSPLHF
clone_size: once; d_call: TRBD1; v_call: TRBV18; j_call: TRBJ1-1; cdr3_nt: TGTGCCAGCTCACAATGGACAGGAGACACTGAAGCTTTCTTT; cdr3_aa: CASSQWTGDTEAFF
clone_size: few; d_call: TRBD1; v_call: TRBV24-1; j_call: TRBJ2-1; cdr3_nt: TGTGCCACCAGTGATTCTACTGCCCGGGACAGATTATACAATGAGCAGTTCTTC; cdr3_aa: CATSDSTARDRLYNEQFF
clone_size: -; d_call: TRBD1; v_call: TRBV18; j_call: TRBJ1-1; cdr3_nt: TGTGCCAGCTCATATGACAGGGGCACTGAAGCTTTCTTT; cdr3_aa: CASSYDRGTEAFF